The rows below give T cell receptor beta chains drawn from one sample of a study of T cells after yellow fever vaccination. TCRdb reprocessed the 5' RACE reads via MiXCR and lists one record per CDR3 protein. The data contain roughly 250,000 distinct CDR3 sequences, over 10% of them singletons. The sequenced sample was CD4+ T cells sorted from PBMCs, obtained 45 days after the yellow fever booster vaccination. Receptors originate from a man under 40 who received the YFV17D yellow fever vaccine. CDR3s include the opening cysteine and the closing phenylalanine or tryptophan. The order of the fields is D gene, clone size, V gene, J gene, CDR3 protein, CDR3 DNA. The D gene is left open where the match is weak. The size entry is marked missing in some rows and otherwise reads once, few, many or a size class.

>TRBD2|.|TRBV30|TRBJ2-1
CDWSVQLAGYNEQFF
TGTGACTGGAGTGTACAACTAGCGGGGTACAATGAGCAGTTCTTC
>TRBD1|few|TRBV9|TRBJ2-7
CASSAGQGTYYEQYF
TGTGCCAGCAGCGCCGGACAGGGGACATACTACGAGCAGTACTTC
>TRBD2|.|TRBV7-2|TRBJ2-2
CASRGTSANTGELFF
TGTGCCAGCCGAGGGACTAGCGCGAACACCGGGGAGCTGTTTTTT
>.|many|TRBV12-3/TRBV12-4|TRBJ1-2
CASSLALNYGYTF
TGTGCCAGCAGCCTCGCCCTTAACTATGGCTACACCTTC
>.|few|TRBV4-3|TRBJ2-1
CASSQVAVDNEQFF
TGCGCCAGCAGCCAAGTCGCGGTTGACAATGAGCAGTTCTTC
>.|.|TRBV6-2/TRBV6-3|TRBJ2-7
CASSSTGKSEQYF
TGTGCCAGCAGTTCCACAGGGAAGAGCGAGCAGTACTTC
>TRBD1|few|TRBV18|TRBJ1-1
CASSPSIGQGDTEAFF
TGTGCCAGCTCACCATCCATAGGACAGGGTGACACTGAAGCTTTCTTT
>.|.|TRBV5-5|TRBJ2-4
CASSPDGGNIQYF
TGTGCCAGCAGCCCAGACGGTGGAAACATTCAGTACTTC
>TRBD1|few|TRBV5-1|TRBJ1-3
CASSDRGIDSGNTIYF
TGCGCCAGCAGCGACAGGGGGATAGACTCTGGAAACACCATATATTTT
>.|few|TRBV7-9|TRBJ2-7
CASSSESYEQYF
TGTGCCAGCAGTTCAGAATCTTACGAGCAGTACTTC
>.|.|TRBV27|TRBJ2-6
CASSLRPRGANVLTF
TGTGCCAGCAGTTTAAGGCCCAGGGGGGCCAACGTCCTGACTTTC
>.|.|TRBV12-3/TRBV12-4|TRBJ2-6
CASSPHSAGANVLTF
TGTGCCAGCAGCCCGCACAGTGCTGGGGCCAACGTCCTGACTTTC
>.|few|TRBV12-3/TRBV12-4|TRBJ2-1
CASSPHLREKGNEQFF
TGTGCCAGCAGCCCCCACCTAAGGGAGAAGGGCAATGAGCAGTTCTTC
>.|many|TRBV5-1|TRBJ1-2
CASSLDLLGYTF
TGCGCCAGCAGCTTGGATTTACTGGGCTACACCTTC
>.|.|TRBV20-1|TRBJ2-7
CSARPLGRDYEQYF
TGCAGTGCTAGACCCCTCGGCAGGGATTACGAGCAGTACTTC
>TRBD1|.|TRBV20-1|TRBJ1-6
CSAPTRQGYNSPLHF
TGCAGTGCCCCCACCAGACAGGGCTATAATTCACCCCTCCACTTT
>.|few|TRBV5-6|TRBJ1-2
CASSLTHQRTF
TGTGCCAGCAGCTTGACCCACCAGCGGACCTTC
>.|.|TRBV6-5|TRBJ2-7
CASMGSSYEQYF
TGTGCCAGCATGGGAAGCTCCTACGAGCAGTACTTC
>TRBD1|few|TRBV6-5|TRBJ1-2
CASGTASYGYTF
TGTGCCAGCGGGACAGCCTCCTATGGCTACACCTTC
>.|.|TRBV20-1|TRBJ2-7
CSAGPGLSYEQYF
TGCAGTGCTGGTCCGGGACTCTCCTACGAGCAGTACTTC